This note documents a single T cell receptor beta chain sequence. Its cognate antigen is unknown. These data originate in a study of T cells expressing NK-cell markers. Overall study results and limits: Evidence did not settle whether expanded NKG2C+ T cell clones targeted HCMV.

What made the TCR beta cDNA was 5'RACE template switching with UMIs. TCRdb reprocessed the 5' RACE reads and keeps a single row for each CDR3 protein, giving no DNA. The sample table sets out some 150,000 distinct CDR3 sequences. The receptor was derived from a man aged 18 to 29 in good health. Sequencing input: blood T cells: a sorted CD56 or NKG2C T cell subset, CD4+ or CD8+ T cells, or bulk PBMC T cells (not recorded which).

The CDR3 spells CASSFGGSNEQFF. The chain has TRBV12-3 or TRBV12-4 and TRBJ2-1; TCRdb picks TRBD2, but there is no DNA to check that call. The CDR3 is 13 amino acids.